These 29 T cell receptor beta chains were sequenced from one sample in a study of Ad26.COV2.S vaccination and SARS-CoV-2 variants. The assay was immunoSEQ multiplex PCR, and TCRdb's table has in-frame clones only and misses some. The sample gives about 680,000 clones, roughly 90% of which show up once; about 1.5% is in the top ten. Sample treatment: over 15 received Ad26.COV2.S at low or high dose, single or two shots; several received placebo; per-sample allocation not given. Samples were taken on day 63 after the first vaccine or placebo injection. The sample was peripheral blood, taken in a trial of Ad26.COV2.S vaccine versus placebo. All receptors derive from a person aged 18-60 years who received the Ad26.COV2.S COVID-19 vaccine or a placebo.

This chain connects TRBV10-1 to TRBJ2-2, with 9 positions matching TRBD2. The CDR3 loop spans 17 amino acids. The germline V gene encodes CDR1 WNHNN and CDR2 SYGVQD (reference sequence). The J segment lost 6 bases and the V segment lost 2 bases, leaving 10 bases of the junction unmatched. CDR3 nucleotides: TGCGCCAGCAGTGAGCGCGGGGGACTAGCAGGGGCCGGGGAGCTGTTTTTT. This gives the protein CASSERGGLAGAGELFF.

A single count supports this clone. The gene calls are TRBV10-3 and TRBJ2-2, with 7 bases aligning to TRBD1. CDR1 is ENHRY, CDR2 SYGVKD, per germline. This CDR3 has 17 amino acids. V shed 0 bases, J shed 3 bases, and the junction held 7 bases outside the gene matches. DNA of the CDR3: TGTGCCATCAGTGAGTCTGAAGGGGGCACCGACACCGGGGAGCTGTTTTTT. Amino acid sequence: CAISESEGGTDTGELFF.

The rearrangement links TRBV6-5 to TRBJ1-6, with D possibly being TRBD1 (6 bases). Trimming removed 0 bases at V and 11 bases at J, with 11 bases between. The CDR3 consists of 14 residues. Germline assignment: CDR1 MNHEY and CDR2 SVGAGI. In nucleotides, the CDR3 is TGTGCCAGCAGTTACTCGACGGGGGCTCCACCCCTCCACTTT. Its translation: CASSYSTGAPPLHF.

As to this clone: This sample includes further DNA sequences coding for the same CDR3. The CDR3 DNA reads TGTGCCACCAGTGACCAAGGGTATGGCTACACCTTC. Encoded protein: CATSDQGYGYTF. V gene TRBV24-1 combines with J gene TRBJ1-2; no definite D call. The V end was cut by 4 bases, the J end by 5 bases, with 7 bases between. This CDR3 spans 12 amino acids. Germline values: CDR1 KGHDR, CDR2 SFDVKD.

The rearrangement joins TRBV7-2 to TRBJ2-1, with unresolved D. This CDR3 has 15 residues. Germline CDR1 reads SGHTA; CDR2 reads FQGNSA. The V and J ends lost 4 bases and 5 bases respectively, with 15 bases between them. CDR3 DNA: TGTGCCAGCAGCTCCCGGGCCCCGCCCCACAATGAGCAGTTCTTC. Amino acid sequence: CASSSRAPPHNEQFF.

This clone has a handful of counts. This chain links TRBV4-1 with TRBJ1-2; D not resolved. Germline CDR1 is MGHRA and CDR2 is YSYEKL. The CDR3 totals 13 residues. V dropped 0 bases and J dropped 0 bases, with 2 bases sitting between them. In nucleotides, the CDR3 is TGCGCCAGCAGCCAAGATTCTAACTATGGCTACACCTTC. Protein: CASSQDSNYGYTF.

The rearrangement links TRBV19 to TRBJ1-5; 7 bases map to TRBD1. This CDR3 has 16 residues. Losses at the gene ends were 3 bases for V and 6 bases for J; bases not matched to a gene: 11. Germline V CDR1 and CDR2: LNHDA, SQIVND (reference sequence). The CDR3 nucleotides are TGTGCCAGTAGTATCGGACAGGTAGGGCGCGGTCAGCCCCAGCATTTT. This gives the protein CASSIGQVGRGQPQHF. Based on the CDR3 plus reference TRBV19 and TRBJ1-5, the full variable domain is DGGITQSPKYLFRKEGQNVTLSCEQNLNHDAMYWYRQDPGQGLRLIYYSQIVNDFQKGDIAEGYSVSREKKESFPLTVTSAQKNPTAFYLCASSIGQVGRGQPQHFGDGTRLSIL.

The chain combines TRBV27 with TRBJ2-1; TRBD2 agrees at 7 bases. The CDR3 extends over 14 amino acids. Germline V lookup: CDR1 MNHEY, CDR2 SMNVEV (reference sequence). The ends lost 10 bases at V and 5 bases at J; junction bases unmatched: 11. CDR3 loop: CATYGLVGDNEQFF. The CDR3 DNA reads as TGTGCCACCTACGGACTAGTAGGGGACAATGAGCAGTTCTTC.

The CDR3 protein is CASSPRSSGNQETQYF. As DNA, the CDR3 is TGTGCCAGCTCACCACGATCCAGCGGGAACCAAGAGACCCAGTACTTC. The V call is TRBV18, the J call TRBJ2-5, with 7 positions matching TRBD2. The germline V gene has CDR1 KGHSH and CDR2 LQKENI. The CDR3 sequence is 16 residues long. Trimming took 1 base from V and 0 from J; bases not matched to a gene: 5.

The chain links TRBV10-3 to TRBJ1-2; no firm D call. V lost 6 bases and J 3 bases, leaving 14 bases between the germline ends. Germline V gene lookup returns CDR1 ENHRY and CDR2 SYGVKD. This CDR3 spans 14 amino acids. In DNA form, the CDR3 reads TGTGCCATCAGCGCCGACGGACCCTACTATGGCTACACCTTC. It translates to CAISADGPYYGYTF.

V gene TRBV6-5 combines with J gene TRBJ1-6; D not certain. The CDR3 is made up of 12 amino acids. V was trimmed by 4 bases and J by 12 bases, leaving 10 bases between them. The germline CDR1 and CDR2 sequences are MNHEY and SVGAGI. The CDR3 loop reads CASSSQTEPLHF. The CDR3 nucleotides are TGTGCCAGCAGTTCCCAGACCGAACCCCTCCACTTT.

V and J are TRBV19 and TRBJ2-6, with a possible D match to TRBD2 (5 bases). Germline lookup yields CDR1 LNHDA and CDR2 SQIVND (reference sequence). V was shortened by 3 bases and J by 0 bases, with 12 bases between the two germline ends. The CDR3 runs 17 residues. DNA of the CDR3: TGTGCCAGTAGTATTCCTGGCCGGGGCTCTGGGGCCAACGTCCTGACTTTC. Residues: CASSIPGRGSGANVLTF.

The genes are TRBV9 and TRBJ1-2; 7 bases line up with TRBD1. From germline, CDR1 is SGDLS and CDR2 YYNGEE. With 1 base clipped from V and 5 bases from J, the junction kept 5 bases outside the gene matches. The CDR3 is made up of 14 amino acids. The CDR3: CASSVPGTEYGYTF. CDR3 nucleotides: TGTGCCAGCAGCGTACCCGGGACAGAGTATGGCTACACCTTC.

The genes are TRBV10-3 and TRBJ2-2; TRBD1 is a possible D gene (6 bases). Germline-derived CDR1 and CDR2 are ENHRY and SYGVKD. The CDR3 loop spans 15 amino acids. The V and J ends lost 6 bases and 1 base respectively, with 12 bases between them. The CDR3 loop reads CAIRETGQNTGELFF. For the CDR3, the DNA is TGTGCCATCAGGGAGACAGGACAGAACACCGGGGAGCTGTTTTTT.

V and J are TRBV6-5 and TRBJ2-3; D not resolved. This CDR3 has 14 residues. Per germline, CDR1 MNHEY and CDR2 SVGAGI. With 4 bases removed from V and 4 bases from J, the gap between germline ends came to 12 bases. The DNA for the CDR3 is TGTGCCAGCAGTTCCCTCGGACCACCAGATACGCAGTATTTT. It is translated as CASSSLGPPDTQYF.

The V gene is TRBV21-1, the J gene TRBJ2-3. TRBV21-1 is listed as a pseudogene. The CDR3 consists of 17 residues. CDR3 residues: CASSKENGFSSTDTQYF. CDR3 DNA sequence: TGTGCCAGCAGCAAAGAGAACGGATTCTCTAGCACAGATACGCAGTATTTT.

The rearrangement joins TRBV9 to TRBJ2-3, with D possibly matching TRBD2 (6 bases). Deletions cut 4 bases from V and 3 bases from J, with 15 bases between. Germline V gives CDR1 SGDLS, CDR2 YYNGEE. The CDR3 is made up of 15 amino acids. CDR3 loop: CASSPRAGRTDTQYF. As DNA, the CDR3 is TGTGCCAGCAGCCCGCGTGCGGGAAGGACAGATACGCAGTATTTT.

The chain has TRBV30 and TRBJ2-2; tentative D call: TRBD1 (6 bases). The V gene lost 3 bases and the J gene lost 6 bases, with 14 bases spanning the gap. This CDR3 spans 14 amino acids. Germline values: CDR1 GTSNPN, CDR2 SVGIG (reference sequence). The CDR3 protein is CAWRIIQGSGELFF. DNA for the CDR3: TGTGCCTGGAGGATCATACAGGGTTCCGGGGAGCTGTTTTTT. Supplemented by reference TRBV30 and TRBJ2-2, the full variable domain reads SQTIHQWPATLVQPVGSPLSLECTVEGTSNPNLYWYRQAAGRGLQLLFYSVGIGQISSEVPQNLSASRPQDRQFILSSKKLLLSDSGFYLCAWRIIQGSGELFFGEGSRLTVL.

The chain links TRBV7-3 to TRBJ1-1, with TRBD1 as a possible D gene (5 bases). The CDR3 extends over 14 amino acids. V lost 6 bases, J lost 0 bases, and 11 bases lay in between. Germline V gene data show CDR1 as SGHTA and CDR2 as FQGTGA. CDR3 in DNA: TGTGCCAGCAGTCGGGACGGACTGAACACTGAAGCTTTCTTT. This codes for CASSRDGLNTEAFF.

The V gene is TRBV19, the J gene TRBJ2-7; 7 nucleotides align to TRBD1. The junction had 8 bases not matched to a gene; V was cut back by 8 bases and J by 4 bases. The CDR3 contains 13 residues. CDR1 LNHDA and CDR2 SQIVND come from the germline V gene (reference sequence). In nucleotides, the CDR3 is TGTGCCAGTGGATCCGGGACAGCATACGAGCAGTACTTC. Its protein is CASGSGTAYEQYF.

The chain combines TRBV5-6 with TRBJ1-6; 9 bases agree with TRBD1. The CDR3 covers 15 residues. The germline V gene encodes CDR1 SGHDT and CDR2 YYEEEE. V trimming: 5 bases; J trimming: 5 bases; junction bases outside the gene matches: 5. The CDR3 coding sequence is TGTGCCAGCAGTTACGGGACAGGGAATAATTCACCCCTCCACTTT. Amino acid sequence: CASSYGTGNNSPLHF.

The chain carries TRBV11-2 and TRBJ1-1; D call uncertain. Germline CDR1 reads SGHAT; CDR2 reads FQNNGV. This CDR3 contains 15 residues. Trimming cost V 2 bases and J 3 bases, with 13 bases left between them. DNA for the CDR3: TGTGCCAGCAGCTTAAGTCCAACACGTTACACTGAAGCTTTCTTT. Encoded protein: CASSLSPTRYTEAFF.

As for this clone: At one boundary the junction diverges from the germline segment, which might be a read error. The chain combines TRBV24-1 with TRBJ2-3; D gene ambiguous. This CDR3 comprises 8 residues. The germline gives CDR1 KGHDR, CDR2 SFDVKD. In nucleotides, the CDR3 is TGCGACACAGATACGCAGTATTTT. Its translation is CDTDTQYF.

DNA of the CDR3: TGTGCCAGCAGCTTTTCACAGGGGAACTACGAGCAGTACTTC. Residues: CASSFSQGNYEQYF. The rearrangement uses TRBV7-2 and TRBJ2-7; TRBD1 matches 7 bases. The length of the CDR3 is 14 residues. The trim removed 3 bases at V and 3 bases at J, leaving 5 bases unmatched. Germline-derived CDR1 and CDR2 are SGHTA and FQGNSA. Full variable domain (missing parts from reference TRBV7-2 and TRBJ2-7): GAGVSQSPSNKVTEKGKDVELRCDPISGHTALYWYRQSLGQGLEFLIYFQGNSAPDKSGLPSDRFSAERTGGSVSTLTIQRTQQEDSAVYLCASSFSQGNYEQYFGPGTRLTVT.

This clone was seen a single time. V and J are TRBV10-1 and TRBJ2-1, with 7 bases that match TRBD2. Germline-derived CDR1 and CDR2 are WNHNN and SYGVQD (reference sequence). The CDR3 loop spans 13 amino acids. Trimming removed 5 bases from V and 9 bases from J; junction bases left unmatched: 7. The CDR3 loop reads CASSQTSLGEQFF. The CDR3 nucleotides read TGCGCCAGCAGTCAGACTAGCCTGGGTGAGCAGTTCTTC.

The chain couples TRBV5-1 to TRBJ1-1; D is unclear. V lost 0 bases and J 7 bases, leaving 16 bases between the germline ends. This CDR3 has 15 amino acids. Looked up from germline, CDR1 is SGHRS and CDR2 is YFSETQ. The CDR3 spells CASSLAQSGGIEAFF. The CDR3 nucleotides read TGCGCCAGCAGCTTGGCCCAATCAGGAGGGATTGAAGCTTTCTTT.

V is TRBV7-3 and J is TRBJ2-1; 9 positions match TRBD2. There are 16 residues in the CDR3. Germline values: CDR1 SGHTA, CDR2 FQGTGA. V lost 3 bases to trimming and J lost 5 bases; unmatched junction nucleotides: 8. The DNA of the CDR3 is TGTGCCAGCAGCTTGTCCGGTAGCGGGGGTAACAATGAGCAGTTCTTC. Protein product: CASSLSGSGGNNEQFF.

The CDR3 DNA sequence: TGCAGCGTTGTGTCGGGGGGCACTAATGAAAAACTGTTTTTT. Translation gives CSVVSGGTNEKLFF. V usage is TRBV29-1 and J usage is TRBJ1-4, with D perhaps matching TRBD1 (6 bases). Germline V gene sequence: CDR1 SQVTM, CDR2 ANQGSEA. Trimming removed 4 bases from V and 2 bases from J, with 11 bases in between. The CDR3 totals 14 residues. Combining the CDR3 with reference TRBV29-1 and TRBJ1-4 gives the whole variable domain SAVISQKPSRDICQRGTSLTIQCQVDSQVTMMFWYRQQPGQSLTLIATANQGSEATYESGFVIDKFPISRPNLTFSTLTVSNMSPEDSSIYLCSVVSGGTNEKLFFGSGTQLSVL.

This clone appeared a single time. The chain couples TRBV7-2 to TRBJ1-6; 7 nucleotides match TRBD1. This CDR3 has 14 residues. Germline V lookup: CDR1 SGHTA, CDR2 FQGNSA. Trimming took 3 bases from V and 7 from J; bases not matched to a gene: 3. CDR3 sequence (DNA): TGTGCCAGCAGCTTGGGGACAGCAAATTCACCCCTCCACTTT. Protein product: CASSLGTANSPLHF.